This T cell receptor beta chain came from a study of blood T cell repertoires in COVID-19. Using immunoSEQ multiplex PCR, the repertoire was profiled, and TCRdb retains in-frame clones only, with some absent. The sample lists roughly 380,000 clones, about four fifths occurring once. With 1 base clipped from V and 0 bases from J, the junction kept 5 bases outside the gene matches. The germline CDR1 and CDR2 sequences are LNHNV and YYDKDF (reference sequence). The CDR3 covers 16 residues. This sequence was found in a human donor with acute or convalescent COVID-19. The donor label of this sample is uncertain. Sequenced input: peripheral blood. The rearrangement uses TRBV15 and TRBJ1-2; TRBD1 aligns across 7 bases. CDR3 sequence: CATSRAGQEANYGYTF. In nucleotides, the CDR3 is TGTGCCACCAGCAGAGCCGGACAGGAAGCTAACTATGGCTACACCTTC.